The present entry profiles one T cell receptor (beta chain) with its context. Its target is unknown. The germline V gene encodes CDR1 LNHNV and CDR2 YYDKDF (reference sequence). The CDR3 sequence is 14 residues long. Trimming took 4 bases from V and 4 from J; bases not matched to a gene: 7. This specimen belongs to a study of cytomegalovirus exposure and HLA in healthy donors. Measured with immunoSEQ multiplex PCR; TCRdb has only the in-frame clones, and not every one. The sample includes about 75,000 clones, around 81% of them seen just once. Study-wide findings and caveats: It was found in a later analysis that first-cohort TCR clusters tended to co-occur in the 100 to 150 validation repertoires. TCR sequences were mostly rare, though some public TCRs occurred in many donors. Cytomegalovirus-associated TCR beta chains were listed, numbering some 170.

Sequencing was performed on PBMCs. J is TRBJ2-7 and V is TRBV15, with 7 nucleotides matching TRBD2. The source of this sequence is a man aged 25-45 years in good health and CMV-seronegative. DNA of the CDR3: TGTGCCACCAGCAAGGCGGGAGCTCGGTACGAGCAGTACGTC. Translating it yields CATSKAGARYEQYV.